The T cell receptor (beta chain) described here comes from a study of identical twins. Study outcomes and limitations: Invariant MAIT and iNKT cells may have partly biased zero-insertion analyses.

Remarks on this clonotype: Its antigen is not known.

TCRdb reprocessed the 5' RACE reads via MiXCR and lists one record per CDR3 protein. The data contain 400,000 to 600,000 distinct CDR3 sequences, about a fifth of them singletons. The CDR3 has 17 amino acids. Germline-derived CDR1 and CDR2 are DFQATT and SNEGSKA (reference sequence). V lost 0 bases and J 1 base, leaving 16 bases between the germline ends. Every sampled donor was Caucasian and healthy. These data were also reused for a study on yellow fever vaccine responses in identical twins.

V is TRBV20-1 and J is TRBJ1-5; TRBD1 is a possible D gene (5 bases). The sequenced sample consisted of CD4+ T cells sorted from blood. The clonotype originates from a woman aged 18-29 years in good health. The CDR3 nucleotides are TGCAGTGCTAGAGATGGACTGCAGGGATTCAGCAATCAGCCCCAGCATTTT. Translation: CSARDGLQGFSNQPQHF.